The clone carrying this TCR beta chain was seen a few times. The CDR3 totals 13 residues. Germline V CDR1 and CDR2: SGHKS, YYEKEE (reference sequence). V shed 7 bases and J shed 2 bases, with 7 bases lying between them. The data belong to a study of early T cells in non-severe SARS-CoV-2 infection. MiXCR, applied by TCRdb to the 5' RACE reads, yields one record per CDR3 protein. The data hold tens of thousands of distinct CDR3 sequences, with about 6.3% observed a single time. The TCR comes from an adult who was a healthcare worker with PCR-confirmed SARS-CoV-2 infection or an uninfected control (not recorded which). The sequenced sample consisted of whole blood. The chain joins TRBV5-5 to TRBJ2-6; D is uncertain. The CDR3 loop reads CASRSAGANVLTF. The CDR3 coding sequence is TGTGCCAGCCGGTCCGCTGGGGCCAACGTCCTGACTTTC.